The sample holds many counts of the clone carrying this T cell receptor (beta chain). Its antigen is currently unknown. A single record per CDR3 protein comes from TCRdb applying MiXCR to the 5' RACE reads. The sample gives approximately 600,000 distinct CDR3 sequences, around a tenth of which show up once; under 3.5% is in the top ten. This CDR3 region has 15 residues. Trimming took off 3 bases at V and 5 bases at J, with 16 bases between the two ends. The V gene's germline CDR1 is SQVTM and CDR2 ANQGSEA. These data come from a study of identical twins. General study findings and limits: While abundant cord blood beta clonotypes carried fewer insertions, memory repertoires showed no such pattern. Models predicted less out-of-frame TCR alpha sharing in monozygotic twins than was found. The same donors were not followed; conclusions instead depended on cross-sectional statistical analysis. For out-of-frame alpha sequences shared by twins, low generation probability was in excess.

A further study also used this sample, focusing on yellow fever vaccine responses in identical twins.

Sequenced sample: PBMCs. This clonotype was obtained from a woman under 30 in good health. The chain employs TRBV29-1 and TRBJ2-2; D possibly corresponds to TRBD1 (6 bases). CDR3 sequence (DNA): TGCAGCGTTGAGAGGGCAGGGGTTGAAACCGGGGAGCTGTTTTTT. Its protein is CSVERAGVETGELFF.